These 20 T cell receptor beta chains came from one sample sequenced in a study of cytomegalovirus exposure and HLA in healthy donors (dated by TCRdb to 2015 to 2018). Receptors were amplified or captured by the immunoSEQ multiplex PCR assay. For the multiplex PCR, a mixture combining 60 forward primers for TCR Vbeta segments and 13 reverse primers for TCR Jbeta segments was used. TCRdb retrieved this table from immuneACCESS and kept in-frame rearrangements only. Not all clones are present; in checked studies, unresolved V genes account for under half, and no reason is known for the remainder. The table for this sample lists some 92,000 clones; more than 70% of them were counted only once. Together, the top ten hold 9.5% to 12% of the sample. The sample taken for sequencing was PBMCs. These receptor sequences come from a young man in good health and CMV-seropositive.

By its share, this clone is large (0.1 to 1%). The sample contains more than one DNA sequence encoding this CDR3. The chain couples TRBV30 to TRBJ1-2, with D hard to call. Trimming stripped 6 bases from V and 4 bases from J, with 12 bases between. The CDR3 is 12 amino acids. Germline V CDR1 and CDR2: GTSNPN, SVGIG (reference sequence). CDR3 in amino acids: CACPGVTYGYTF. The CDR3 DNA sequence: TGTGCCTGCCCGGGAGTTACCTATGGCTACACCTTC.

The count of this clone is one. V gene TRBV11-2 combines with J gene TRBJ1-4; 9 bases line up with TRBD1. This CDR3 is 16 amino acids long. V lost 1 base, J lost 7 bases, and 7 bases stayed unmatched. CDR1 is SGHAT and CDR2 is FQNNGV in the germline V gene. CDR3 residues: CASSLAPGQGSEKLFF. DNA for the CDR3: TGTGCCAGCAGCTTAGCACCGGGACAGGGCAGTGAAAAACTGTTTTTT.

This clone was seen a few times. This chain connects TRBV15 to TRBJ2-3; D is unclear. The V gene lost 3 bases and the J gene lost 0 bases, with 13 bases spanning the gap. CDR3 length: 16 amino acids. Germline V CDR1 and CDR2: LNHNV, YYDKDF (reference sequence). In DNA, the CDR3 is TGTGCCACCAGCAGGACAAATCCTTCTAGCACAGATACGCAGTATTTT. It is translated as CATSRTNPSSTDTQYF.

The V call is TRBV28, the J call TRBJ2-3; 7 bases are shared with TRBD2. V lost 5 bases to trimming and J lost 1 base; unmatched junction nucleotides: 6. Germline CDR1 reads MDHEN; CDR2 reads SYDVKM. This CDR3 is 15 amino acids long. In DNA form, the CDR3 reads TGTGCCAGCAGTACCAGGGACTACGGCACAGATACGCAGTATTTT. Protein product: CASSTRDYGTDTQYF.

The V and J genes are TRBV7-6 and TRBJ2-1, with D possibly being TRBD1 (5 bases). This CDR3 contains 15 residues. Trimming left V 5 bases short and J 5 bases short, with 16 bases between. Germline assignment: CDR1 SGHVS and CDR2 FNYEAQ. Written as DNA, the CDR3 is TGTGCCAGCAGCCCAGGGTCAATAGCCCACAATGAGCAGTTCTTC. Its translation: CASSPGSIAHNEQFF.

This clone was seen only once. This sequence joins TRBV9 and TRBJ1-1, with D possibly matching TRBD1 (5 bases). The CDR3 is 15 residues long. Germline V gives CDR1 SGDLS, CDR2 YYNGEE. V was pared by 1 base and J by 9 bases, with 19 bases between. The CDR3: CASSVSGQGDPKAFF. CDR3 nucleotide sequence: TGTGCCAGCAGCGTAAGTGGACAAGGGGATCCGAAAGCTTTCTTT.

The V call is TRBV5-1, the J call TRBJ2-5, with D perhaps TRBD2 (5 bases). Trimming pared 4 bases from V and 4 bases from J, leaving 14 bases between. The CDR3 is made up of 14 amino acids. Germline CDR1 SGHRS, CDR2 YFSETQ. The CDR3 DNA reads TGCGCCAGCAGCGCGGGCCTCCGGGTAGAGACCCAGTACTTC. This codes for CASSAGLRVETQYF.

The J gene is TRBJ2-1, the V gene TRBV5-1, with 15 bases matching TRBD2. The V gene end was trimmed by 4 bases and the J gene end by 10 bases; junction bases not matched to a gene: 6. Germline V CDR1 and CDR2: SGHRS, YFSETQ. CDR3 length: 15 amino acids. The CDR3 spells CASSPGLAGGVEQFF. For the CDR3, the DNA is TGCGCCAGCAGCCCAGGACTAGCGGGGGGGGTCGAGCAGTTCTTC.

This chain connects TRBV30 to TRBJ1-1; D is perhaps TRBD1 (5 bases). This CDR3 has 10 residues. CDR1 is GTSNPN and CDR2 is SVGIG in the germline V gene (reference sequence). CDR3 region: CAIGPAGAFF. Here the CDR3 DNA reads TGTGCAATCGGACCCGCAGGGGCTTTCTTT.

The rearrangement uses TRBV19 and TRBJ2-3; 8 bases align to TRBD2. The V segment lost 2 bases and the J segment 4 bases; nucleotides outside the gene matches: 5. This CDR3 has 15 residues. Per the germline V gene, CDR1 is LNHDA and CDR2 is SQIVND (reference sequence). For the CDR3, the DNA is TGTGCCAGTAGTATACTACTAGCGGCCTCAGATACGCAGTATTTT. Translating gives CASSILLAASDTQYF.

The J gene is TRBJ2-7, the V gene TRBV29-1; 7 positions agree with TRBD1. Germline values: CDR1 SQVTM, CDR2 ANQGSEA. The CDR3 loop spans 14 amino acids. V shed 1 base, J shed 4 bases, and the junction held 7 bases outside the gene matches. Here the CDR3 reads CSVEVRGGVYEQYF. The CDR3 DNA reads as TGCAGCGTTGAAGTGCGAGGGGGCGTATACGAGCAGTACTTC.

This chain joins TRBV2 and TRBJ1-1; D may be TRBD1 (5 bases). The CDR3 spans 13 residues. Germline V gives CDR1 SNHLY, CDR2 FYNNEI. The ends were cut back, 7 bases at V and 0 bases at J, with 9 bases in the middle. For the CDR3, the DNA is TGTGCCAGCATCAGGACACTGAACACTGAAGCTTTCTTT. It specifies CASIRTLNTEAFF.

This clone came up a few times. The J gene is TRBJ2-7, the V gene TRBV11-1, with TRBD1 matching over 10 bases. There are 15 residues in the CDR3. The germline CDR1 and CDR2 sequences are SGHAT and FQDESV (reference sequence). V lost 3 bases to trimming and J lost 1 base; unmatched junction nucleotides: 3. CDR3 nucleotides: TGTGCCAGCAGCTTGTGGACAGGGGGATCCTACGAGCAGTACTTC. Translation: CASSLWTGGSYEQYF.

This clone was counted a few times. V and J are TRBV6-1 and TRBJ2-5; D may be TRBD2 (6 bases). The V and J ends lost 5 bases and 5 bases respectively, with 18 bases between them. The germline V gene has CDR1 MNHNS and CDR2 SASEGT. The CDR3 is 15 residues long. In nucleotides, the CDR3 is TGTGCCAGCAGTTCTCACGGCTCTGGGGGGGAGACCCAGTACTTC. This translates into CASSSHGSGGETQYF.

The CDR3 reads CASRLQGQDSPLHF. The CDR3 DNA reads TGTGCCAGCAGACTACAGGGCCAGGATTCACCCCTCCACTTT. The rearrangement uses TRBV5-4 and TRBJ1-6; D may be TRBD1 (6 bases). Looked up from germline, CDR1 is SGHNT and CDR2 is YYREEE (reference sequence). This CDR3 region has 14 residues. Trimming took off 5 bases at V and 8 bases at J, with 14 bases between the two ends.

Only a few counts were recorded for this clone. V usage is TRBV6-1 and J usage is TRBJ2-3; 7 bases line up with TRBD2. V lost 2 bases, J lost 0 bases, and 8 bases stayed unmatched. The CDR3 is made up of 17 amino acids. CDR1 and CDR2 (germline): MNHNS, SASEGT. CDR3 coding DNA: TGTGCCAGCAGTGAATGGCGGGAGACTATGAGCACAGATACGCAGTATTTT. This translates into CASSEWRETMSTDTQYF.

V is TRBV6-5 and J is TRBJ2-1; D is perhaps TRBD1 (6 bases). Trimming stripped 0 bases from V and 6 bases from J, with 6 bases between. CDR3 length: 13 residues. CDR1 and CDR2 from the germline V gene are MNHEY and SVGAGI. Written as DNA, the CDR3 is TGTGCCAGCAGTTACTCACAGGGCAATGAGCAGTTCTTC. This translates into CASSYSQGNEQFF.

V and J are TRBV13 and TRBJ2-3, with TRBD2 matching 14 bases. The CDR3 contains 16 residues. Germline V gene data show CDR1 as PRHDT and CDR2 as FYEKMQ (reference sequence). With 5 bases clipped from V and 10 bases from J, the junction kept 11 bases outside the gene matches. CDR3 coding DNA: TGTGCCAGCAGCCCCCCGACTAGCGGGGGGGCTTTCGCGCAGTATTTT. Amino acids: CASSPPTSGGAFAQYF.

The chain has TRBV25-1 and TRBJ2-5; 7 positions agree with TRBD1. CDR1 is MGHDK and CDR2 is SYGVNS in the germline V gene. The junction had 6 bases not matched to a gene; V was cut back by 6 bases and J by 2 bases. The CDR3 has 14 residues. The CDR3 here is CASRGQRSQETQYF. In DNA, the CDR3 is TGTGCCAGCAGGGGACAGCGTTCACAAGAGACCCAGTACTTC.

The CDR3 coding sequence is TGTGCCTGGGCTGCAAAGGGGATGGGACTAGCATACAATGAGCAGTTCTTC. This translates into CAWAAKGMGLAYNEQFF. The rearrangement uses TRBV30 and TRBJ2-1, with TRBD2 identical over 9 bases. CDR1 and CDR2 from the germline V gene are GTSNPN and SVGIG (reference sequence). V shed 5 bases and J 4 bases; nucleotides not matched to a gene: 15. CDR3 size: 17 residues.